Listed below are T cell receptor beta chains from one sample, sequenced in a study of post-analysis software for immune sequencing data. TCRdb reprocessed the PCR reads with MiXCR, giving one entry per CDR3 protein. The sample contains some 690,000 distinct CDR3 sequences, more than 50% of which appear only once. The specimen sequenced was blood. Every receptor here comes from a girl aged 2 to 10 with multiple sclerosis. Each CDR3 is given with its conserved first and last residue. The order of the fields is J gene, clone size, V gene, D gene, CDR3 protein, CDR3 DNA. A D gene is named only where the DNA matches it firmly. Clone size, where shown, is once, few, many, or a class for clones that have expanded.

J: TRBJ2-5; size: NA; V: TRBV9; D: TRBD2; CDR3: CASSGQGLGQETQYF; DNA: TGTGCCAGCAGCGGCCAGGGACTAGGCCAAGAGACCCAGTACTTC
J: TRBJ1-1; size: NA; V: TRBV6-5; D: TRBD1; CDR3: CASRAGGMNTEAFF; DNA: TGTGCCAGCAGGGCAGGGGGTATGAACACTGAAGCTTTCTTT
J: TRBJ2-1; size: few; V: TRBV20-1; D: TRBD2; CDR3: CSARASGSSMNEQFF; DNA: TGCAGTGCTAGAGCCAGCGGGAGTAGTATGAATGAGCAGTTCTTC
J: TRBJ2-1; size: few; V: TRBV5-1; D: TRBD2; CDR3: CASSLAIRGRNYNEQFF; DNA: TGCGCCAGCAGCTTGGCCATTCGCGGGAGGAATTACAATGAGCAGTTCTTC
J: TRBJ2-1; size: once; V: TRBV20-1; D: TRBD1; CDR3: CSAEGAHYNEQFF; DNA: TGCAGTGCCGAGGGGGCGCATTACAATGAGCAGTTCTTC
J: TRBJ2-1; size: many; V: TRBV4-1; D: NA; CDR3: CASSQADEQFF; DNA: TGCGCCAGCAGCCAGGCGGATGAGCAGTTCTTC
J: TRBJ1-4; size: NA; V: TRBV20-1; D: NA; CDR3: CSANGANRKSYNEKLFF; DNA: TGCAGTGCTAACGGGGCAAACCGGAAATCCTATAATGAAAAACTGTTTTTT
J: TRBJ2-1; size: few; V: TRBV11-2; D: TRBD2; CDR3: CASSFLWTSGNNEQFF; DNA: TGTGCCAGCAGCTTTCTCTGGACTAGCGGGAACAATGAGCAGTTCTTC
J: TRBJ1-2; size: NA; V: TRBV9; D: NA; CDR3: CASSPRARPKSVPNYGYTF; DNA: TGTGCCAGCAGCCCACGGGCCAGGCCCAAATCCGTCCCTAACTATGGCTACACCTTC
J: TRBJ2-1; size: NA; V: TRBV6-1; D: TRBD2; CDR3: CASSEGREGVLGNEQFF; DNA: TGTGCCAGCAGTGAAGGGCGGGAGGGAGTCCTAGGGAATGAGCAGTTCTTC
J: TRBJ2-7; size: NA; V: TRBV21-1; D: NA; CDR3: CASSKVGSPSSYEQYF; DNA: TGTGCCAGCAGCAAAGTGGGCTCCCCCAGCTCCTACGAGCAGTACTTC
J: TRBJ2-1; size: NA; V: TRBV20-1; D: NA; CDR3: CSAPPRGRSYNEQFF; DNA: TGCAGTGCTCCTCCTCGCGGACGCTCCTACAATGAGCAGTTCTTC
J: TRBJ2-7; size: NA; V: TRBV29-1; D: NA; CDR3: CSVGTDFYEQYF; DNA: TGCAGCGTTGGGACAGACTTCTACGAGCAGTACTTC
J: TRBJ2-1; size: NA; V: TRBV20-1; D: NA; CDR3: CSASGDGGRLGNEQFF; DNA: TGCAGTGCTAGTGGGGACGGCGGTCGATTGGGCAATGAGCAGTTCTTC
J: TRBJ2-1; size: NA; V: TRBV7-2; D: NA; CDR3: CASSFYLRTYNEQFF; DNA: TGTGCCAGCAGTTTTTATCTTAGGACCTACAATGAGCAGTTCTTC
J: TRBJ2-7; size: NA; V: TRBV14; D: TRBD2; CDR3: CASSLPGGGRNEQYF; DNA: TGTGCCAGCAGCCTACCGGGGGGAGGCCGAAATGAGCAGTACTTC
J: TRBJ1-2; size: NA; V: TRBV7-9; D: NA; CDR3: CASSFPPRQRPTTNYGYTF; DNA: TGTGCCAGCAGCTTTCCCCCTCGACAGCGCCCAACCACTAACTATGGCTACACCTTC
J: TRBJ2-7; size: NA; V: TRBV18; D: TRBD1; CDR3: CASSDRTGGYEQYF; DNA: TGTGCCAGCTCAGATCGGACAGGCGGGTACGAGCAGTACTTC
J: TRBJ1-2; size: NA; V: TRBV12-3/TRBV12-4; D: TRBD1; CDR3: CASSSFGTGVFGYTF; DNA: TGTGCCAGCAGTTCCTTCGGGACAGGGGTTTTTGGCTACACCTTC
J: TRBJ2-1; size: NA; V: TRBV5-6; D: NA; CDR3: CASSLAPYTEQFF; DNA: TGTGCCAGCAGCTTGGCCCCCTACACTGAGCAGTTCTTC